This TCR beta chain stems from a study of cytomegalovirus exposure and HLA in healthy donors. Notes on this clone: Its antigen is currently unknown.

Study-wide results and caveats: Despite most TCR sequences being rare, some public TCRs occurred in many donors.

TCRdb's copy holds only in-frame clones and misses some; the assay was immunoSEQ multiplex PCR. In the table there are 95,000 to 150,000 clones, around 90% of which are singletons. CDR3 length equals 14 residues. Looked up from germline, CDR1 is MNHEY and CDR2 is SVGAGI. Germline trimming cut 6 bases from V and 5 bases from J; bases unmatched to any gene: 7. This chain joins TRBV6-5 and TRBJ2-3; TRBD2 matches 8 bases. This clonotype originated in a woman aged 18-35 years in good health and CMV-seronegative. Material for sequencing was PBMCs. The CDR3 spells CASSSTSGRDTQYF. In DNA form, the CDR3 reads TGTGCCAGCAGCAGCACGAGCGGGAGAGATACGCAGTATTTT.